Each of the 6 T cell receptor beta chains below was sequenced from the same sample in a study of blood T cell repertoires in COVID-19. TCRdb's copy holds only in-frame clones and misses some; the assay was immunoSEQ multiplex PCR. The sample contains about 46,000 clones, around 87% of which appear only once. Sample: peripheral blood. Receptors were obtained from a human donor in a cohort sampled during active COVID-19.

This chain joins TRBV2 and TRBJ1-5; 9 bases are shared with TRBD1. Trimming cost V 4 bases and J 0 bases; bases outside gene matches: 19. Germline V gene sequence: CDR1 SNHLY, CDR2 FYNNEI. The CDR3 contains 21 residues. This CDR3 is CASSVPQTGGFGSYSNQPQHF. CDR3 coding DNA: TGTGCCAGCAGTGTTCCACAGACAGGGGGATTTGGAAGCTATAGCAATCAGCCCCAGCATTTT.

This rearrangement joins TRBV5-1 to TRBJ2-7, with 8 bases that match TRBD1. Germline CDR1 SGHRS, CDR2 YFSETQ. Trimming cost V 3 bases and J 6 bases; bases outside gene matches: 2. The CDR3 is 12 residues long. The CDR3: CASSWTGSEQYF. The CDR3 region has the DNA TGCGCCAGCAGCTGGACAGGGTCCGAGCAGTACTTC.

The V gene is TRBV4-3, the J gene TRBJ2-7; D gene uncertain. Trimming cost V 0 bases and J 1 base, with 7 bases left between them. This CDR3 is 14 amino acids long. Looked up from germline, CDR1 is LGHNA and CDR2 is YSLEER. The CDR3 spells CASSQEYGSYEQYF. The CDR3 DNA is TGCGCCAGCAGCCAAGAGTACGGTTCCTACGAGCAGTACTTC.

This sequence joins TRBV20-1 and TRBJ2-7; TRBD2 agrees at 12 bases. Unmatched junction bases numbered 7, after V lost 3 bases and J lost 4 bases. Germline V gene sequence: CDR1 DFQATT, CDR2 SNEGSKA (reference sequence). This CDR3 has 15 amino acids. CDR3 bases: TGCAGTGCTAGTCCGGGACTAGCGGGTGTTTACGAGCAGTACTTC. Protein sequence: CSASPGLAGVYEQYF.

This chain uses TRBV2 with TRBJ2-1; TRBD2 matches at 12 bases. The germline gives CDR1 SNHLY, CDR2 FYNNEI. With 6 bases clipped from V and 8 bases from J, the junction kept 8 bases outside the gene matches. The CDR3 contains 15 residues. CDR3 nucleotides: TGTGCCAGCAGGGTCCGGACTAGCGGGAATGATGAGCAGTTCTTC. Translated: CASRVRTSGNDEQFF.

The CDR3 DNA follows: TGTGCCAGCTCACCAGGGCGGGGAGCCTACGAGCAGTACTTC. This gives the protein CASSPGRGAYEQYF. The chain is built from TRBV18 and TRBJ2-7; the D gene is possibly TRBD2 (6 bases). In germline, CDR1 is KGHSH, CDR2 LQKENI. V gave up 2 bases and J gave up 2 bases, with 10 bases separating them. This CDR3 is built from 14 residues.